The entry below gives a single TCR beta chain sequence along with its context. CDR1 is SGHKS and CDR2 is YYEKEE in the germline V gene (reference sequence). This CDR3 region has 14 residues. The ends were cut back, 4 bases at V and 1 base at J, with 12 bases in the middle. This sample is drawn from a study of blood T cell repertoires in COVID-19. Study overall: The United States, Italy and Spain supplied acute and convalescent COVID-19 samples. Nucleic acid was either cDNA or gDNA, and it came from T cells, B-cell-depleted T cells, or PBMCs.

Repertoires were generated with immunoSEQ multiplex PCR, while TCRdb's copy carries only in-frame clones and drops some. The sample includes about 70,000 clones, approximately 86% of them seen just once. Sequencing was carried out using peripheral blood. The chain uses TRBV5-5 and TRBJ2-7; D possibly corresponds to TRBD2 (6 bases). The origin of this receptor is a woman aged 55-70 years with acute or convalescent COVID-19. CDR3 amino acids: CASSPLGGSYEQYF. In DNA, the CDR3 is TGTGCCAGCAGCCCGCTCGGGGGTTCCTACGAGCAGTACTTC.